These 28 T cell receptor beta chains share one sample of origin, sequenced in a study of T cell changes during pregnancy in multiple sclerosis. Method: immunoSEQ multiplex PCR; TCRdb's copy keeps in-frame clones and lacks some. The sample lists 60,000 to 65,000 clones, 90% occurring once. The sequenced sample was peripheral blood, obtained in the second trimester of pregnancy. The source is a female donor in good health, enrolled as a control in a pregnancy study.

This clone was seen just once. The chain is built from TRBV5-6 and TRBJ1-1; 7 bases fit TRBD1. V was clipped by 5 bases and J by 4 bases; unmatched bases: 17. This CDR3 contains 17 residues. Germline CDR1 SGHDT, CDR2 YYEEEE. CDR3 DNA sequence: TGTGCCAGCAGTACACCGGGACAGTGGGTTTTGGGCACTGAAGCTTTCTTT. Its protein product is CASSTPGQWVLGTEAFF.

The chain recombines TRBV19 with TRBJ1-2; D not certain. The CDR3 spans 15 residues. Trimming took 3 bases from V and 2 from J, leaving 13 bases between them. Germline assignment: CDR1 LNHDA and CDR2 SQIVND (reference sequence). The DNA for the CDR3 is TGTGCCAGTAGTATTGTACACGGCGGGAACTATGGCTACACCTTC. This codes for CASSIVHGGNYGYTF.

V and J are TRBV19 and TRBJ2-7; D perhaps matches TRBD1 (6 bases). The CDR3 runs 13 residues. The germline CDR1 and CDR2 sequences are LNHDA and SQIVND (reference sequence). V dropped 5 bases and J dropped 4 bases, with 12 bases sitting between them. The CDR3 loop reads CASSSDRSYEQYF. The CDR3, as DNA: TGTGCCAGTAGTTCGGACAGATCGTACGAGCAGTACTTC.

The V call is TRBV18, the J call TRBJ2-1; D is unresolved. Trimming removed 5 bases from V and 3 bases from J, with 5 bases in between. Germline lookup yields CDR1 KGHSH and CDR2 LQKENI. The CDR3 is 12 residues long. Written as DNA, the CDR3 is TGTGCCAGCTCAGCGAACTACAATGAGCAGTTCTTC. Protein sequence: CASSANYNEQFF. The whole variable domain, filled in from reference TRBV18 and TRBJ2-1, reads NAGVMQNPRHLVRRRGQEARLRCSPMKGHSHVYWYRQLPEEGLKFMVYLQKENIIDESGMPKERFSAEFPKEGPSILRIQQVVRGDSAAYFCASSANYNEQFFGPGTRLTVL.

The genes are TRBV5-5 and TRBJ1-2, with unresolved D. V dropped 3 bases and J dropped 12 bases, with 15 bases sitting between them. In germline, CDR1 is SGHKS, CDR2 YYEKEE (reference sequence). This CDR3 comprises 12 residues. The CDR3: CASSSPRVEDTF. In DNA form, the CDR3 reads TGTGCCAGCAGCTCGCCGAGGGTCGAGGACACCTTC.

This sequence joins TRBV11-2 and TRBJ1-4; D is uncertain. The CDR3 sequence is 15 residues long. V lost 0 bases and J lost 2, with 7 bases in between. CDR1 is SGHAT and CDR2 is FQNNGV in the germline V gene. In DNA form, the CDR3 reads TGTGCCAGCAGCTTAGATCCCGGGACTAATGAAAAACTGTTTTTT. This codes for CASSLDPGTNEKLFF.

The chain has TRBV5-1 and TRBJ1-6; the D is unclear. V gave up 5 bases and J gave up 6 bases, with 15 bases separating them. The CDR3 is 15 residues long. Germline loops: CDR1 SGHRS, CDR2 YFSETQ. The CDR3 reads CASRSEGKGNSPLHF. The CDR3 region has the DNA TGCGCCAGCAGGTCGGAGGGAAAAGGTAATTCACCCCTCCACTTT.

This chain uses TRBV11-2 with TRBJ2-7; the D is unclear. The CDR3 length is 12 residues. V shed 3 bases and J shed 6 bases, with 9 bases lying between them. In germline, CDR1 is SGHAT, CDR2 FQNNGV. CDR3 region: CASSFLTPEQYF. CDR3 DNA sequence: TGTGCCAGCAGCTTTCTCACACCCGAGCAGTACTTC.

This CDR3 is CASSPGGYEQYF. The DNA of the CDR3 is TGTGCCAGCAGTCCGGGCGGGTACGAGCAGTACTTC. This chain joins TRBV11-2 and TRBJ2-7, with D possibly matching TRBD2 (5 bases). Germline V gene sequence: CDR1 SGHAT, CDR2 FQNNGV. Between the trimmed V and J ends, which lost 6 bases and 4 bases, there was a span of 10 bases. The length of the CDR3 is 12 residues.

V is TRBV15 and J is TRBJ1-4; no reliable D call. V was trimmed by 3 bases and J by 0 bases, leaving 11 bases between them. The CDR3 has 16 amino acids. CDR1 LNHNV and CDR2 YYDKDF come from the germline V gene (reference sequence). In nucleotides, the CDR3 is TGTGCCACCAGCAGGGACGAGGGAGCAACTAATGAAAAACTGTTTTTT. It codes for CATSRDEGATNEKLFF. Variable domain in full (rest from reference TRBV15 and TRBJ1-4): DAMVIQNPRYQVTQFGKPVTLSCSQTLNHNVMYWYQQKSSQAPKLLFHYYDKDFNNEADTPDNFQSRRPNTSFCFLDIRSPGLGDTAMYLCATSRDEGATNEKLFFGSGTQLSVL.

This rearrangement joins TRBV28 to TRBJ1-2; D ambiguous. CDR3 size: 15 residues. CDR1 is MDHEN and CDR2 is SYDVKM in the germline V gene. Trimming took 4 bases from V and 0 from J, leaving 12 bases between them. The CDR3 sequence: CASSSPGSSNYGYTF. As DNA, the CDR3 is TGTGCCAGCAGTTCCCCGGGTTCTTCTAACTATGGCTACACCTTC.

The CDR3, as DNA: TGTGCCAGCAGTGAAGCGCCGGGCCGACTAGCAAATGGCTACACCTTC. Protein sequence: CASSEAPGRLANGYTF. The chain links TRBV6-1 to TRBJ1-2; D gene unclear. V shed 0 bases and J shed 6 bases, with 17 bases lying between them. This CDR3 comprises 16 residues. Per the germline V gene, CDR1 is MNHNS and CDR2 is SASEGT.

The chain joins TRBV11-1 to TRBJ1-1, with D maybe TRBD1 (5 bases). The CDR3 loop spans 14 amino acids. Trimming removed 2 bases from V and 1 base from J, with 8 bases in between. The germline V gene encodes CDR1 SGHAT and CDR2 FQDESV (reference sequence). CDR3 amino acids: CASSLRGRNTEAFF. The CDR3 bases are TGTGCCAGCAGCTTAAGGGGCCGGAACACTGAAGCTTTCTTT.

This clone is deemed medium-sized (0.01 to 0.1%). V is TRBV6-1 and J is TRBJ1-5, with 8 bases identical to TRBD1. Germline-derived CDR1 and CDR2 are MNHNS and SASEGT. The V segment lost 2 bases and the J segment 5 bases; nucleotides outside the gene matches: 2. The CDR3 is 14 amino acids. In DNA form, the CDR3 reads TGTGCCAGCAGTGAATGGACAGGGCATCAGCCCCAGCATTTT. It yields the protein CASSEWTGHQPQHF.

The rearrangement links TRBV11-2 to TRBJ2-3, with D perhaps matching TRBD2 (6 bases). Germline V CDR1 and CDR2: SGHAT, FQNNGV. The CDR3 sequence is 17 residues long. V lost 2 bases and J lost 5, with 20 bases in between. The CDR3 loop reads CASSLHGSGPAVDTQYF. Written as DNA, the CDR3 is TGTGCCAGCAGCTTACACGGTAGCGGCCCGGCGGTAGATACGCAGTATTTT.

This chain joins TRBV5-5 and TRBJ2-7, with 10 bases identical to TRBD2. The CDR3 runs to 16 residues. Germline V gives CDR1 SGHKS, CDR2 YYEKEE (reference sequence). V lost 0 bases and J lost 1; bases outside the gene matches: 4. The DNA of the CDR3 is TGTGCCAGCAGCTTGGCCCTAGCGGGAGTGTCCTACGAGCAGTACTTC. Translating gives CASSLALAGVSYEQYF.

The chain has TRBV6-1 and TRBJ1-4; no firm D call. The germline CDR1 and CDR2 sequences are MNHNS and SASEGT. The V end lost 1 base, the J end lost 2 bases, and 8 bases lay between the germline ends. This CDR3 contains 15 residues. This chain's CDR3 is CASSEVSGTNEKLFF. The CDR3 region has the DNA TGTGCCAGCAGTGAAGTCTCCGGGACTAATGAAAAACTGTTTTTT.

CDR3 region: CASSPGGGPQHF. CDR3 DNA: TGTGCCAGCAGCCCCGGCGGTGGGCCCCAGCATTTT. This chain connects TRBV7-2 to TRBJ1-5, with no clear D. V lost 5 bases and J 9 bases, leaving 11 bases between the germline ends. There are 12 residues in the CDR3. The germline V gene encodes CDR1 SGHTA and CDR2 FQGNSA.

The chain is built from TRBV5-1 and TRBJ1-4; D is uncertain. There are 18 residues in the CDR3. Germline V gene lookup returns CDR1 SGHRS and CDR2 YFSETQ. V lost 4 bases and J 0 bases, leaving 19 bases between the germline ends. Written as DNA, the CDR3 is TGCGCCAGCAGCGCCCACAGCCAAAACGATGCAACTAATGAAAAACTGTTTTTT. Translated, it gives CASSAHSQNDATNEKLFF.

The chain joins TRBV28 to TRBJ2-1, with 7 bases matching TRBD2. With V trimmed by 11 bases and J by 7 bases, 17 bases remained unmatched. CDR1 and CDR2 from the germline V gene are MDHEN and SYDVKM. The CDR3 length is 15 residues. The CDR3: CAHRASGEGKNEQFF. The CDR3 DNA reads TGTGCCCATAGGGCCTCGGGGGAGGGGAAGAATGAGCAGTTCTTC.

CDR3 in DNA: TGTGCCAGCAGTCCGGGACAGGGGGTAGGCGAGCAGTACTTC. As protein: CASSPGQGVGEQYF. V is TRBV6-5 and J is TRBJ2-7; TRBD1 matches 11 bases. The CDR3 has 14 residues. The V gene end was trimmed by 5 bases and the J gene end by 6 bases; junction bases not matched to a gene: 6. The germline CDR1 and CDR2 sequences are MNHEY and SVGAGI.

This clone was picked up one time. This chain uses TRBV7-9 with TRBJ2-4, with D perhaps matching TRBD2 (6 bases). This CDR3 has 16 residues. Trimming shortened V by 4 bases and J by 7 bases, and 20 bases separated the two germline ends. CDR1 is SEHNR, CDR2 FQNEAQ, per germline (reference sequence). Here the CDR3 reads CASSSPYAGLKNIQYF. The DNA of the CDR3 is TGTGCCAGCAGCTCCCCCTACGCGGGGCTTAAGAACATTCAGTACTTC.

The chain carries TRBV9 and TRBJ2-3; 10 bases are shared with TRBD2. CDR1 and CDR2 (germline): SGDLS, YYNGEE. The trim removed 4 bases at V and 6 bases at J, leaving 11 bases unmatched. This CDR3 spans 16 amino acids. The CDR3 region has the DNA TGTGCCAGCAGCCCTTTAAGCGGGGGGGCCCGGGATACGCAGTATTTT. This translates into CASSPLSGGARDTQYF.

The chain has TRBV5-1 and TRBJ2-5, with 11 bases fitting TRBD1. Germline V gives CDR1 SGHRS, CDR2 YFSETQ. The CDR3 is 16 residues long. V gave up 4 bases and J gave up 4 bases; unmatched junction bases: 9. The DNA of the CDR3 is TGCGCCAGCAGCCGGGGGACAGGGGGTTTAGGAGAGACCCAGTACTTC. It specifies CASSRGTGGLGETQYF.

This sequence joins TRBV6-6 and TRBJ1-4; the D is unclear. Trimming left V 2 bases short and J 5 bases short, with 9 bases between. The germline V gene encodes CDR1 MNHNY and CDR2 SVGAGI (reference sequence). The CDR3 extends over 14 amino acids. CDR3 loop: CASSYLSSNEKLFF. The CDR3 DNA sequence: TGTGCCAGCAGTTACCTCAGTTCAAATGAAAAACTGTTTTTT.

The chain combines TRBV6-1 with TRBJ2-1; the match to TRBD1 covers 9 bases. This CDR3 has 14 amino acids. V lost 6 bases, J lost 6 bases, and 6 bases stayed unmatched. Per germline, CDR1 MNHNS and CDR2 SASEGT. The CDR3: CASRLQGAINEQFF. The CDR3 region has the DNA TGTGCCAGCAGGCTACAGGGGGCTATCAATGAGCAGTTCTTC.

The chain couples TRBV7-6 to TRBJ1-1, with TRBD1 identical over 7 bases. CDR3 size: 15 residues. Germline V CDR1 and CDR2: SGHVS, FNYEAQ. The V gene end was trimmed by 5 bases and the J gene end by 1 base; junction bases not matched to a gene: 7. The CDR3 is CASSTARQGNTEAFF. The CDR3 DNA is TGTGCCAGCAGCACCGCCCGACAGGGGAACACTGAAGCTTTCTTT.

V and J are TRBV19 and TRBJ2-3; D is perhaps TRBD2 (6 bases). The germline CDR1 and CDR2 sequences are LNHDA and SQIVND (reference sequence). This CDR3 has 13 amino acids. Trimming took off 4 bases at V and 6 bases at J, with 11 bases between the two ends. The CDR3 loop reads CASSSRGKDTQYF. In DNA, the CDR3 is TGTGCCAGTAGTAGTCGGGGGAAGGATACGCAGTATTTT.